One and the same sample provided the 13 T cell receptor beta chains below, sequenced in a study of blood T cell repertoires in COVID-19. Clones were read by immunoSEQ multiplex PCR, and TCRdb kept only the in-frame ones, dropping some. The table includes 150,000 or so clones, approximately 78% detected once. What was sequenced was peripheral blood. The origin of the receptors is a human donor with acute or convalescent COVID-19. The donor label of this sample is uncertain.

This clone was seen a few times. V gene TRBV5-1 combines with J gene TRBJ2-1; TRBD2 aligns across 8 bases. From germline, CDR1 is SGHRS and CDR2 YFSETQ. CDR3 length: 16 residues. V gave up 0 bases and J gave up 5 bases; unmatched junction bases: 7. The CDR3 spells CASSLVVAGQHNEQFF. DNA of the CDR3: TGCGCCAGCAGCTTGGTGGTAGCGGGGCAACACAATGAGCAGTTCTTC.

This CDR3 reads CASSLSGGLGDTQYF. The CDR3 DNA is TGTGCCAGCAGCCTTAGCGGGGGTTTGGGAGATACGCAGTATTTT. This rearrangement joins TRBV3-1 (or the pseudogene TRBV3-2) to TRBJ2-3; 9 positions match TRBD2. The CDR3 covers 15 residues. V was clipped by 4 bases and J by 5 bases; unmatched bases: 7. CDR1 and CDR2 from the germline V gene are LGHDT and YNNKEL (reference sequence).

This clone came up a few times. The chain couples TRBV5-5 to TRBJ1-6; D perhaps matches TRBD1 (5 bases). The CDR3 contains 16 residues. Germline CDR1 and CDR2: SGHKS and YYEKEE (reference sequence). V lost 4 bases to trimming and J lost 3 bases, with 14 bases between them. The CDR3 region has the DNA TGTGCCAGCAGCCTCAATCAGGGAAACTATAATTCACCCCTCCACTTT. It translates to CASSLNQGNYNSPLHF.

This clone was detected many times. V gene TRBV4-1 combines with J gene TRBJ1-6; possibly TRBD1 for D (5 bases). Germline CDR1 and CDR2: MGHRA and YSYEKL. The CDR3 runs 17 residues. Trimming stripped 0 bases from V and 13 bases from J, with 22 bases between. CDR3 amino acids: CASSQDGPGVRGDPLHF. CDR3 in DNA: TGCGCCAGCAGCCAAGATGGCCCGGGGGTACGAGGGGATCCCCTCCACTTT.

The chain combines TRBV3-1 (or the pseudogene TRBV3-2) with TRBJ1-6; 7 nucleotides align to TRBD1. The CDR3 spans 16 residues. The trim removed 4 bases at V and 7 bases at J, leaving 10 bases unmatched. Per the germline V gene, CDR1 is LGHDT and CDR2 is YNNKEL (reference sequence). CDR3 coding DNA: TGTGCCAGCAGCCGGACAGGCGGCACAACAAATTCACCCCTCCACTTT. Encoded protein: CASSRTGGTTNSPLHF.

This clone was recorded only once. The V and J genes are TRBV4-2 and TRBJ1-2, with 12 positions matching TRBD1. Germline V gives CDR1 LGHNA, CDR2 YNFKEQ. The CDR3 is 16 amino acids. V lost 0 bases and J lost 4; bases outside the gene matches: 3. The CDR3 loop reads CASSQDGTGGSYGYTF. CDR3 DNA sequence: TGTGCCAGCAGCCAAGATGGGACAGGGGGCAGCTATGGCTACACCTTC.

V gene TRBV5-4 combines with J gene TRBJ2-2; TRBD1 agrees at 9 bases. This CDR3 spans 14 amino acids. In germline, CDR1 is SGHNT, CDR2 YYREEE (reference sequence). V lost 2 bases to trimming and J lost 8 bases; unmatched junction nucleotides: 4. The CDR3 DNA reads TGTGCCAGCAGCTTTCAACAGGGGGCAGGGGAGCTGTTTTTT. Encoded protein: CASSFQQGAGELFF.

V and J are TRBV7-2 and TRBJ2-3, with 8 nucleotides matching TRBD2. There are 17 residues in the CDR3. Per the germline V gene, CDR1 is SGHTA and CDR2 is FQGNSA. The trim removed 1 base at V and 0 bases at J, leaving 6 bases unmatched. The CDR3 DNA is TGTGCCAGCAGCTTAGTGGGCGGGGGGATAAGCACAGATACGCAGTATTTT. It translates to CASSLVGGGISTDTQYF.

The genes are TRBV11-2 and TRBJ2-3; D is perhaps TRBD2 (5 bases). Germline V gene data show CDR1 as SGHAT and CDR2 as FQNNGV. V was clipped by 1 base and J by 6 bases, with 8 bases between them. The CDR3 loop spans 13 amino acids. This chain's CDR3 is CASSLGGSDTQYF. The CDR3 bases are TGTGCCAGCAGCTTAGGAGGGTCTGATACGCAGTATTTT.

J is TRBJ1-4 and V is TRBV30; 7 bases match TRBD1. The CDR3 runs to 15 residues. J was trimmed by 5 bases and V by 1 base; bases with no gene match: 7. CDR1 is GTSNPN, CDR2 SVGIG, per germline (reference sequence). The CDR3 DNA reads TGTGCCTGGAGTGCCCGACAGGGCGAGAATGAAAAACTGTTTTTT. It encodes CAWSARQGENEKLFF.

This clone was detected only once. The chain has TRBV5-5 and TRBJ1-2, with TRBD1 as a possible D gene (5 bases). The CDR3 is made up of 14 amino acids. Germline V gene sequence: CDR1 SGHKS, CDR2 YYEKEE (reference sequence). Deletions cut 4 bases from V and 3 bases from J, with 13 bases between. The CDR3 loop is CASSLAGWDYGYTF. The CDR3 DNA follows: TGTGCCAGCAGCCTTGCAGGGTGGGACTATGGCTACACCTTC.

The rearrangement links TRBV5-5 to TRBJ1-2; D is possibly TRBD1 (5 bases). CDR1 is SGHKS and CDR2 is YYEKEE in the germline V gene (reference sequence). The CDR3 has 14 residues. The V end was cut by 1 base, the J end by 2 bases, with 9 bases between. The CDR3 region is CASSLNQGNYGYTF. CDR3 nucleotides: TGTGCCAGCAGCTTGAACCAGGGAAACTATGGCTACACCTTC.

This chain links TRBV6-6 with TRBJ2-7; weak D call: TRBD1 (6 bases). The CDR3 covers 13 residues. V was clipped by 5 bases and J by 4 bases, with 12 bases between them. Looked up from germline, CDR1 is MNHNY and CDR2 is SVGAGI (reference sequence). In nucleotides, the CDR3 is TGTGCCAGCAGTCAGGGGTTGGGGTACGAGCAGTACTTC. Protein sequence: CASSQGLGYEQYF.